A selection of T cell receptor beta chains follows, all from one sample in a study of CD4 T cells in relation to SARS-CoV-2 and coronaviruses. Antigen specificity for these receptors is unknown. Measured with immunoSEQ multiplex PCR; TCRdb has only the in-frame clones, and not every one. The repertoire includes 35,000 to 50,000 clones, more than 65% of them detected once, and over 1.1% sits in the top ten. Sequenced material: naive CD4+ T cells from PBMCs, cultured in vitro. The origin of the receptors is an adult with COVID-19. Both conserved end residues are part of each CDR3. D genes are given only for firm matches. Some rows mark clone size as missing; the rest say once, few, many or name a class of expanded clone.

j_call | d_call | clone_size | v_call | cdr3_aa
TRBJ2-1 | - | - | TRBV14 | CASSQGSSYNEQFF
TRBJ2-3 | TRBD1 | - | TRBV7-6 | CASSLETGVITDTQYF
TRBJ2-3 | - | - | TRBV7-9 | CASSTDSSTDTQYF
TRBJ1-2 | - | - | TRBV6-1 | CASSDEGYGYTF
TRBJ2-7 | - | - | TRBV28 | CASSFGTSSYEQYF
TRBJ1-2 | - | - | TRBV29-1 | CSVDGGLGGYTF
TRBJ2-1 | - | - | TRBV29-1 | CSVIADYNEQFF
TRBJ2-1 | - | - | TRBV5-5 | CASSLASSVPLEQFF
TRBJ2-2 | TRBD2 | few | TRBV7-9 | CASSILGRALDGELFF
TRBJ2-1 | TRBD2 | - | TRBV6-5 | CASSYRTSGSGEQFF
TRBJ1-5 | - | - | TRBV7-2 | CASSLTGPNQPQHF
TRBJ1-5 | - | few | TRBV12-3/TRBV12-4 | CASSLEGRQPQHF
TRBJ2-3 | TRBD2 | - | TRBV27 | CASSSSPPGLAGVIDTQYF
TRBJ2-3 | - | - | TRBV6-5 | CASSTIYTDTQYF
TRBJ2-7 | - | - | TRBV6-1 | CASSEGAGPSQYF
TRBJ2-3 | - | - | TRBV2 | CASSASSSVPDTQYF
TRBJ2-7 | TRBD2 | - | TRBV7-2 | CASSSKRTSGVSYEQYF
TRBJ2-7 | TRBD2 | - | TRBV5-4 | CASSLVRSSGSRASYEQYF
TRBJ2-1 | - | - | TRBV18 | CASSPGVQEANEQFF
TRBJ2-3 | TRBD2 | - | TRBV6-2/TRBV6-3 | CASSWTSGRTRDTDTQYF
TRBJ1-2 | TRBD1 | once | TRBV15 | CATSRFYIDGDSSAKSYGYTF
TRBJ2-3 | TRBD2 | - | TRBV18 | CASSPTSGGDTQYF
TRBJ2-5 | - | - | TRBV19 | CASSIGPEETQYF
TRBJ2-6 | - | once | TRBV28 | CASSLRVGANVLTF
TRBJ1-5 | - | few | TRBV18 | CASSSWEYQPQHF
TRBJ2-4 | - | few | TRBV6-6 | CASAGTAKNIQYF